Shown below are 17 T cell receptor beta chains from a single sample sequenced in a study of blood T cell repertoires in COVID-19. The assay was immunoSEQ multiplex PCR, and TCRdb's table has in-frame clones only and misses some. This sample has around 300,000 clones, with roughly nine tenths found just once. Material: PBMCs or T cells enriched from blood (not recorded which). These receptors were taken from a woman in her forties who had recovered from COVID-19.

The rearrangement links TRBV5-1 to TRBJ2-3; a weak D match, TRBD2 (6 bases). The CDR3 loop spans 14 amino acids. Germline V lookup: CDR1 SGHRS, CDR2 YFSETQ. V lost 0 bases to trimming and J lost 6 bases, with 11 bases between them. The CDR3 DNA follows: TGCGCCAGCAGCTTGGTTCTAGCGAGTGATACGCAGTATTTT. Translated: CASSLVLASDTQYF.

The chain has TRBV11-3 and TRBJ2-1, with TRBD2 matching over 8 bases. The J segment lost 3 bases and the V segment lost 5 bases, leaving 6 bases of the junction unmatched. CDR1 is SGHNT and CDR2 is YENEEA in the germline V gene. The CDR3 totals 15 residues. In nucleotides, the CDR3 is TGTGCCAGCAGCCAAGCGGGAGCCCGCTACAATGAGCAGTTCTTC. This sequence encodes CASSQAGARYNEQFF.

The sample holds a few counts of this clone. The chain recombines TRBV2 with TRBJ2-3; 11 bases are a match to TRBD2. Germline V gene lookup returns CDR1 SNHLY and CDR2 FYNNEI. J lost 2 bases, V lost 6 bases, and 13 bases had no gene match. The CDR3 contains 18 residues. The CDR3: CASRRQSGLAAFTDTQYF. Here the CDR3 DNA reads TGTGCCAGCAGACGACAATCGGGACTAGCGGCCTTCACAGATACGCAGTATTTT.

The rearrangement uses TRBV7-2 and TRBJ1-3; unclear D gene. Trimming took off 2 bases at V and 0 bases at J, with 8 bases between the two ends. Germline V gives CDR1 SGHTA, CDR2 FQGNSA. This CDR3 has 15 amino acids. CDR3 residues: CASSLTVYSGNTIYF. The CDR3 region has the DNA TGTGCCAGCAGCTTAACGGTTTACTCTGGAAACACCATATATTTT. Complete variable domain (other parts from reference TRBV7-2 and TRBJ1-3): GAGVSQSPSNKVTEKGKDVELRCDPISGHTALYWYRQSLGQGLEFLIYFQGNSAPDKSGLPSDRFSAERTGGSVSTLTIQRTQQEDSAVYLCASSLTVYSGNTIYFGEGSWLTVV.

The gene calls are TRBV5-6 and TRBJ2-1, with 10 bases aligning to TRBD1. The J segment lost 2 bases and the V segment lost 1 base, leaving 3 bases of the junction unmatched. CDR3 length equals 16 residues. Germline V gives CDR1 SGHDT, CDR2 YYEEEE. CDR3 residues: CASSLTGQGTYNEQFF. The CDR3 DNA reads TGTGCCAGCAGCTTGACGGGACAGGGGACCTACAATGAGCAGTTCTTC.

This chain uses TRBV10-3 with TRBJ2-7; the match to TRBD1 covers 9 bases. The CDR3 is made up of 14 amino acids. Looked up from germline, CDR1 is ENHRY and CDR2 is SYGVKD. V lost 3 bases to trimming and J lost 4 bases; unmatched junction nucleotides: 4. The CDR3 bases are TGTGCCATCAGTGATTGGGACAGGGATTACGAGCAGTACTTC. It translates to CAISDWDRDYEQYF.

This chain uses TRBV28 with TRBJ1-4; TRBD1 agrees at 7 bases. CDR3 length: 13 residues. V was clipped by 9 bases and J by 6 bases; unmatched bases: 7. Germline lookup yields CDR1 MDHEN and CDR2 SYDVKM. CDR3 region: CASKTGVDEKLFF. CDR3 bases: TGTGCCAGTAAAACAGGGGTAGATGAAAAACTGTTTTTT.

This chain joins TRBV6-2 or TRBV6-3 and TRBJ2-7; the D is unclear. This CDR3 region has 11 residues. V was trimmed by 0 bases and J by 7 bases, leaving 4 bases between them. The germline CDR1 and CDR2 sequences are MNHEY and SVGEGT. The CDR3 loop is CASSYSSEQYF. As DNA, the CDR3 is TGTGCCAGCAGTTACTCGTCGGAGCAGTACTTC.

This sequence joins TRBV7-2 and TRBJ1-4; the D is unclear. CDR1 is SGHTA, CDR2 FQGNSA, per germline. The CDR3 has 13 amino acids. The V end was cut by 0 bases, the J end by 8 bases, with 7 bases between. The CDR3 nucleotides are TGTGCCAGCAGCTTAGCGGGGAGGGAAAAACTGTTTTTT. The encoded protein is CASSLAGREKLFF. The whole variable domain, remainder taken from reference TRBV7-2 and TRBJ1-4, is GAGVSQSPSNKVTEKGKDVELRCDPISGHTALYWYRQSLGQGLEFLIYFQGNSAPDKSGLPSDRFSAERTGGSVSTLTIQRTQQEDSAVYLCASSLAGREKLFFGSGTQLSVL.

The rearrangement joins TRBV4-1 to TRBJ2-6; TRBD1 agrees at 7 bases. V lost 4 bases to trimming and J lost 0 bases; unmatched junction nucleotides: 9. Looked up from germline, CDR1 is MGHRA and CDR2 is YSYEKL. CDR3 size: 18 residues. CDR3: CASSRSGTAISGANVLTF. The CDR3 nucleotides are TGCGCCAGCAGCCGTTCCGGGACAGCAATCTCTGGGGCCAACGTCCTGACTTTC.

The genes are TRBV24-1 and TRBJ2-5; 10 positions match TRBD1. Trimming removed 0 bases from V and 3 bases from J; junction bases left unmatched: 6. The germline V gene encodes CDR1 KGHDR and CDR2 SFDVKD. The CDR3 length is 17 residues. The CDR3 DNA reads as TGTGCCACCAGTGATTTGCCCTCCGGGACAGGGGAAGAGACCCAGTACTTC. This translates into CATSDLPSGTGEETQYF.

This clone was observed once. The V and J genes are TRBV6-2 or TRBV6-3 and TRBJ1-5; 7 bases agree with TRBD1. Germline CDR1 and CDR2: MNHEY and SVGEGT. J was trimmed by 4 bases and V by 5 bases; bases with no gene match: 5. The length of the CDR3 is 14 residues. CDR3 residues: CASSGTVLNQPQHF. For the CDR3, the DNA is TGTGCCAGCAGTGGGACAGTCCTGAATCAGCCCCAGCATTTT.

The genes are TRBV28 and TRBJ2-3; TRBD2 is a possible D gene (5 bases). The germline V gene has CDR1 MDHEN and CDR2 SYDVKM. The CDR3 contains 15 residues. The V end lost 5 bases, the J end lost 0 bases, and 12 bases lay between the germline ends. Here the CDR3 reads CASSLVGASTDTQYF. The CDR3 DNA reads TGTGCCAGCAGTCTGGTGGGAGCAAGCACAGATACGCAGTATTTT.

V and J are TRBV4-2 and TRBJ1-2, with TRBD1 matching 9 bases. Germline CDR1 LGHNA, CDR2 YNFKEQ. The V and J ends lost 4 bases and 6 bases, in that order; junction bases with no gene match: 3. The CDR3 loop spans 13 amino acids. Here the CDR3 DNA reads TGTGCCAGCAGCCGGGACAGGGAACATGGCTACACCTTC. This encodes CASSRDREHGYTF.

The chain joins TRBV7-9 to TRBJ1-2; maybe TRBD1 (6 bases). The length of the CDR3 is 16 residues. The V end lost 2 bases, the J end lost 8 bases, and 21 bases lay between the germline ends. The germline gives CDR1 SEHNR, CDR2 FQNEAQ (reference sequence). DNA for the CDR3: TGTGCCAGCAGCTTATCCTCCAGGGGTGGGTCGGAAGGCTACACCTTC. It translates to CASSLSSRGGSEGYTF.

V is TRBV6-5 and J is TRBJ1-1; 7 bases map to TRBD1. The CDR3 length is 14 residues. Trimming cost V 7 bases and J 2 bases; bases outside gene matches: 7. CDR1 MNHEY and CDR2 SVGAGI come from the germline V gene. The CDR3 protein is CASNRRQGNTEAFF. In nucleotides, the CDR3 is TGTGCCAGCAATCGGCGACAGGGCAACACTGAAGCTTTCTTT.

The rearrangement links TRBV7-9 to TRBJ1-1; perhaps TRBD1 as D (5 bases). The CDR3 contains 18 residues. The germline gives CDR1 SEHNR, CDR2 FQNEAQ (reference sequence). Trimming cost V 0 bases and J 4 bases, with 21 bases left between them. CDR3 nucleotide sequence: TGTGCCAGCAGCTTAGCGGGGGTCGGGAGAGGGGTCGGCACTGAAGCTTTCTTT. Protein: CASSLAGVGRGVGTEAFF.